Listed below are T cell receptor beta chains from one sample, sequenced in a study of CD8 T cells in Susac syndrome. One entry per CDR3 protein results from TCRdb running MiXCR on the immunoSEQ multiplex PCR reads. The sample comprises 250,000 to 300,000 distinct CDR3 sequences, more than 75% of which are singletons, and over 0.09% rests with the top ten. The specimen sequenced was CD8+ T cells from PBMCs. All receptors derive from a human donor with multiple sclerosis. CDR3s include the opening cysteine and the closing phenylalanine or tryptophan. D genes are given only for firm matches. Rows may omit the clone size; those that give it use once, few, many or a size class.

clone_size	d_call	v_call	j_call	cdr3_nt	cdr3_aa
few	-	TRBV9	TRBJ1-4	TGTGCCAGCAGCGTGGGAGGGTCAACTAATGAAAAACTGTTTTTT	CASSVGGSTNEKLFF
-	-	TRBV5-1	TRBJ1-2	TGCGCCAGCAGCGGGGCCGGGACTTCTGGCTACACCTTC	CASSGAGTSGYTF
few	-	TRBV2	TRBJ2-7	TGTGCCAGCAGAAACTCCCCCGGGACGGGCAGCTCCTACGAGCAGTACTTC	CASRNSPGTGSSYEQYF
few	-	TRBV4-2	TRBJ2-7	TGTGCCAGCAGCCAAGGGAACGAGCAGTACTTC	CASSQGNEQYF
-	-	TRBV5-1	TRBJ1-5	TGCGCCAGCAGCCCGGGAACGCTTAGCAATCAGCCCCAGCATTTT	CASSPGTLSNQPQHF
few	TRBD1	TRBV29-1	TRBJ2-1	TGCAGCGTTGAAGATAGCGGTTCACAGGGGGCATCAGCTGAGCAGTTCTTC	CSVEDSGSQGASAEQFF
-	-	TRBV9	TRBJ2-2	TGTGCCAGCAGCGTAGGGTCACCCGGGGAGCTGTTTTTT	CASSVGSPGELFF
few	TRBD1	TRBV7-6	TRBJ2-3	TGTGCCAGCAGCTCACCCGGGACAGGGACCCCTAGCACAGATACGCAGTATTTT	CASSSPGTGTPSTDTQYF
-	-	TRBV21-1	TRBJ2-5	TGTGCCAGCAGACAACAGGGGGAGACCCAGTACTTC	CASRQQGETQYF
-	-	TRBV27	TRBJ1-5	TGTGCCAGCGGGTATCAAGGTCAGCCCCAGCATTTT	CASGYQGQPQHF
-	-	TRBV29-1	TRBJ2-3	TGCAGCGTTGCCACGAAACGGGTATGGACAGATACGCAGTATTTT	CSVATKRVWTDTQYF
-	-	TRBV27	TRBJ1-2	TGTGCCAGCAGTTTCGGGAGGAAAGAGAGCTACACCTTC	CASSFGRKESYTF
-	TRBD2	TRBV4-1	TRBJ2-3	TGCGCCAGCAGCCTCCAAGAGGATAGCGGGAGAAGCACAGATACGCAGTATTTT	CASSLQEDSGRSTDTQYF
-	-	TRBV4-1	TRBJ2-5	TGCGCCAGCAGCCAAGATCATCCTAGTGGCGCCAAAGAGACCCAGTACTTC	CASSQDHPSGAKETQYF
-	TRBD1	TRBV27	TRBJ1-1	TGTGCCAGCAGATCACCCGGGACAGGGGACACTGAAGCTTTCTTT	CASRSPGTGDTEAFF
-	-	TRBV7-9	TRBJ1-5	TGTGCCAGCAGGGGGACGATGGGCAATCAGCCCCAGCATTTT	CASRGTMGNQPQHF
-	-	TRBV27	TRBJ1-6	TGTGCCAGCAGCCAAACGTATAATTCACCCCTCCACTTT	CASSQTYNSPLHF
few	-	TRBV5-1	TRBJ1-1	TGCGCCAGCAGCTTGGCCCAAGGGGGGATGAACACTGAAGCTTTCTTT	CASSLAQGGMNTEAFF
-	-	TRBV6-5	TRBJ2-1	TGTGCCACCGGCCGACAGGTTCCATACAATGAGCAGTTCTTC	CATGRQVPYNEQFF
few	-	TRBV9	TRBJ1-1	TGTGCCAGCAATATGGCAGGGGAGGACACTGAAGCTTTCTTT	CASNMAGEDTEAFF
-	TRBD1	TRBV7-3	TRBJ2-1	TGTGCCAGCAGCTCTGGGACAGGGGGCCCGAATGAGCAGTTCTTC	CASSSGTGGPNEQFF
-	-	TRBV2	TRBJ2-5	TGTGCCAGCAGCGATCTCCGTGAGACGACCCAAGAGACCCAGTACTTC	CASSDLRETTQETQYF
-	-	TRBV10-2	TRBJ1-5	TGCGCCAGCAGTGAGAAAACAGCCTACAATCAGCCCCAGCATTTT	CASSEKTAYNQPQHF
few	-	TRBV5-6	TRBJ2-1	TGTGCCAGCAGCTACGGGAACCATGAGCAGTTCTTC	CASSYGNHEQFF
few	-	TRBV28	TRBJ2-2	TGTGCCAGCAGCCCACTGCGGGAAAACACTGGGGAGCTGTTTTTT	CASSPLRENTGELFF
-	-	TRBV5-1	TRBJ2-7	TGCGCCAGCAGCTTGGAGTCAGGGGTTCCCTACGAGCAGTACTTC	CASSLESGVPYEQYF
-	-	TRBV24-1	TRBJ2-4	TGTGCCACCAGTAAGGGGGCCAAAAACATTCAGTACTTC	CATSKGAKNIQYF
-	TRBD1	TRBV4-1	TRBJ2-7	TGCGCCAGCAGCCACCTTCCCGCCCCGGCAGGGGGCGCCTTAAGGGACGAGCAGTACTTC	CASSHLPAPAGGALRDEQYF
-	-	TRBV27	TRBJ2-4	TGTGCCAGCATCTCGGGGGCTGGCATTCAGTACTTC	CASISGAGIQYF
-	TRBD2	TRBV12-3/TRBV12-4	TRBJ2-7	TGTGCCAGCAGTTTAAACCGTGAGGGAGGGGAGCAGTACTTC	CASSLNREGGEQYF
once	-	TRBV30	TRBJ1-2	TGTGCCTGGAAGGGACCGGGGGCTGACTATGGCTACACCTTC	CAWKGPGADYGYTF
-	-	TRBV12-5	TRBJ2-2	TGTGCTAGTGGTTTGGTTCCCTGGCCGGAGGAGCTGTTTTTT	CASGLVPWPEELFF
-	TRBD1	TRBV5-5	TRBJ1-2	TGTGCCGGCAGCGTGGACAGGACCTATGGCTACACCTTC	CAGSVDRTYGYTF
-	-	TRBV7-9	TRBJ1-5	TGTGCCAGCAGCTCCCAGGGAATTGGACAGCCCCAGCATTTT	CASSSQGIGQPQHF
-	TRBD2	TRBV7-9	TRBJ2-1	TGTGCCAGCAGCTTACCCGGGACTAGCGCTACCCGCCGGGATGAGCAGTTCTTC	CASSLPGTSATRRDEQFF
-	TRBD1	TRBV7-8	TRBJ2-6	TGTGCCAGCAGCCGAGACAGGGCCATCCCTGGGGCCAACGTCCTGACTTTC	CASSRDRAIPGANVLTF